This T cell receptor beta chain was recorded in a study of cytomegalovirus exposure and HLA in healthy donors. This CDR3 has 17 amino acids. V shed 2 bases and J shed 0 bases, with 13 bases lying between them. Germline V gene data show CDR1 as SGHDN and CDR2 as FVKESK. The primer mix had 60 Vbeta and 13 Jbeta primers. The repertoire was sequenced with immunoSEQ multiplex PCR; TCRdb's copy has only in-frame clones and lacks some. The data show around 200,000 clones, almost 80% seen once. The table lists this clone with a count of one. The sample consisted of PBMCs. This TCR derives from a woman aged 18-29 years in good health and CMV-seronegative. The chain uses TRBV14 and TRBJ1-4; TRBD1 is a possible D gene (5 bases). The CDR3 DNA is TGTGCCAGCAGCCAACATGTCGGGGGGACAACTAATGAAAAACTGTTTTTT. Amino acids: CASSQHVGGTTNEKLFF.